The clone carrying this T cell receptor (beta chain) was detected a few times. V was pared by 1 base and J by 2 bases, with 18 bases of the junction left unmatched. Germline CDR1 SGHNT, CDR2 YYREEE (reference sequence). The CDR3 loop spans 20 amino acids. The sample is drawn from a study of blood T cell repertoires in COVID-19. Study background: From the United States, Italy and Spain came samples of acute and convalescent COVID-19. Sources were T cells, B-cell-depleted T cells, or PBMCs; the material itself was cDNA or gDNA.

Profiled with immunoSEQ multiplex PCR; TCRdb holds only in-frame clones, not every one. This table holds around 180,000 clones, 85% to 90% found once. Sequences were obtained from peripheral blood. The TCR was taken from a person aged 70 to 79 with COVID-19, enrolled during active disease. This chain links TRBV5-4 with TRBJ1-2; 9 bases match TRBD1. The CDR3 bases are TGTGCCAGCAGCTTGAGGCGTGGGACAGGGCGTCTGATAAAGAACTATGGCTACACCTTC. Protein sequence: CASSLRRGTGRLIKNYGYTF.